This is a list of T cell receptor beta chains from one sample in a study of T cells in Graves' hyperthyroidism and ophthalmopathy. TCRdb analysed the multiplex PCR reads with MiXCR anew, one entry per CDR3 protein. This table holds 300,000 to 400,000 distinct CDR3 sequences, roughly 14% found once. The specimen was blood. These receptors were obtained from a woman in her sixties with Graves' hyperthyroidism. The CDR3 runs from the conserved cysteine through the conserved F or W. The D gene is left open where the match is weak. Clone size is not always given. Where it is, it says once, few, many or a class for expanded clones.

16 many TRBJ2-2 TRBD1 TRBV2 TGTGCCAGCAGTGCTCAGGGACAGGGGATGAGCGGGGAGCTGTTTTTT CASSAQGQGMSGELFF
16 NA TRBJ2-7 TRBD1 TRBV20-1 TGCAGTGCTAGGGACACAGGGGGCAGGGGGGACTACGAGCAGTACTTC CSARDTGGRGDYEQYF
16 many TRBJ1-1 TRBD1 TRBV11-3 TGTGCCAGCAGTCCATCGACAGGGCGGATGAACACTGAAGCTTTCTTT CASSPSTGRMNTEAFF
16 many TRBJ2-4 NA TRBV7-2 TGTGCCAGCAGCTTAAGGGGCGGGATAGCCAAAAACATTCAGTACTTC CASSLRGGIAKNIQYF
15 many TRBJ1-5 TRBD1 TRBV20-1 TGCAGTGCTAGAGATTTGACAGGGGGAGGTCAGCCCCAGCATTTT CSARDLTGGGQPQHF
13 NA TRBJ1-2 TRBD1 TRBV19 TGTGCCAGTAGTATCCAGGGGGACTATGGCTACACCTTC CASSIQGDYGYTF
13 many TRBJ2-7 NA TRBV15 TGTGCCACCAGCAGAGACCGGGTTTACGAGCAGTACTTC CATSRDRVYEQYF
13 many TRBJ1-1 NA TRBV6-1 TGTGCCAGCAGTTTTACGGGTGACACTGAAGCTTTCTTT CASSFTGDTEAFF
15 many TRBJ2-7 NA TRBV18 TGTGCCAGCTCCCCGCAGGGCGGGACCTCCTACGAGCAGTACTTC CASSPQGGTSYEQYF
16 many TRBJ2-2 TRBD1 TRBV5-6 TGTGCCAGCAGCTTCTACAGGGGTATGGTCACCGGGGAGCTGTTTTTT CASSFYRGMVTGELFF
14 many TRBJ1-1 NA TRBV3-1 TGTGCCAGCAGCCGGCAATCATTGAACACTGAAGCTTTCTTT CASSRQSLNTEAFF
15 few TRBJ2-3 TRBD2 TRBV6-2/TRBV6-3 TGTGCCAGCACGACTAGCGGGGCTAGCACAGATACGCAGTATTTT CASTTSGASTDTQYF
15 many TRBJ1-1 NA TRBV5-5 TGTGCCAGCAGCTTGTCGTTCGGGGACAACCATGAAGCTTTCTTT CASSLSFGDNHEAFF
16 NA TRBJ2-3 TRBD2 TRBV5-4 TGTGCCAGCAGCTTGGGGCTAGCGGGAGTAAAAGATACGCAGTATTTT CASSLGLAGVKDTQYF
15 many TRBJ2-5 TRBD2 TRBV20-1 TGCAGTGTTATACCGGGACTAGCTTTGAAAGAGACCCAGTACTTC CSVIPGLALKETQYF
17 many TRBJ1-2 TRBD1 TRBV11-2 TGTGCCAGCAGCTTGGGGACAGGGGGTTATGGGGACTATGGCTACACCTTC CASSLGTGGYGDYGYTF
13 many TRBJ2-1 TRBD1 TRBV30 TGTGCCTGGAGTGGACAGGGTTACAATGAGCAGTTCTTC CAWSGQGYNEQFF
15 many TRBJ2-7 TRBD2 TRBV5-1 TGCGCCAGCAGCTTGAGCGGGGTGAGCTCCTACGAGCAGTACTTC CASSLSGVSSYEQYF
16 NA TRBJ1-1 NA TRBV4-1 TGCGCCAGCAGCCAATTTGGGGGTAAATTTGACTCGGAAGCTTTCTTT CASSQFGGKFDSEAFF
13 NA TRBJ1-5 TRBD1 TRBV12-3/TRBV12-4 TGTGCCAGCAGTACAGGGGGGGTCTTTTTACAGCATTTT CASSTGGVFLQHF
14 many TRBJ2-7 NA TRBV6-5 TGTGCCAGCAGTTACCGCGAGGGAGGTTACGAGCAGTACTTC CASSYREGGYEQYF
16 NA TRBJ2-1 NA TRBV20-1 TGCAGTGCTGCGAAAGGACTATACACTGGATACAATGAGCAGTTCTTC CSAAKGLYTGYNEQFF
13 many TRBJ2-5 NA TRBV7-2 TGTGCCAGCCAAAGGGGGACCCAAGAGACCCAGTACTTC CASQRGTQETQYF
15 many TRBJ1-2 TRBD1 TRBV30 TGTGCCTGGAGAGAACCGGGACAGGGGCTGTATGGCTACACCTTC CAWREPGQGLYGYTF
15 NA TRBJ2-7 TRBD2 TRBV15 TGTGCCACCAGCAGAGTGGGCGGGGGGACCTACGAGCAGTACTTC CATSRVGGGTYEQYF
15 NA TRBJ2-7 NA TRBV19 TGTGCCAGCCAGGACCGCTTCCGGGACACCTACGAGCAGTACTTC CASQDRFRDTYEQYF
18 NA TRBJ2-1 TRBD1 TRBV4-2 TGTGCCAGCAGCCAAGATTCGGGGACAGGGGGTCTCTACAATGAGCAGTTCTTC CASSQDSGTGGLYNEQFF
15 many TRBJ2-1 NA TRBV3-1 TGTGCCAGCAGCCAAGGCCTCGCCTCCTACAATGAGCAGTTCTTC CASSQGLASYNEQFF
16 many TRBJ2-7 NA TRBV6-5 TGTGCCAGCAGTTACTCCCCGGTAGCAGGGCCCTACGAGCAGTACTTC CASSYSPVAGPYEQYF
14 NA TRBJ2-2 TRBD1 TRBV27 TGTGCCAGCAGTTCAAACAGGGGGCCCGGGGAGCTGTTTTTT CASSSNRGPGELFF
14 many TRBJ2-5 NA TRBV20-1 TGCAGTGCGCACACTGGTCTATTAGGGGAGACCCAGTACTTC CSAHTGLLGETQYF
15 NA TRBJ1-2 TRBD1 TRBV7-9 TGTGCCAGCAGCCTGGGACAGGGGGCGCAAGCGGGCTACACCTTC CASSLGQGAQAGYTF
14 many TRBJ1-1 NA TRBV4-1 TGCGCCAGCAGCCAAGACAGAGTTAGCACTGAAGCTTTCTTT CASSQDRVSTEAFF
17 NA TRBJ1-2 NA TRBV19 TGTGCCAGTAGTATAGGGACCTCAATGATCCTTAACTATGGCTACACCTTC CASSIGTSMILNYGYTF
16 many TRBJ2-5 TRBD2 TRBV20-1 TGCAGTGCTAGAGACCCGACTAGCGGAGTAAGGGAGACCCAGTACTTC CSARDPTSGVRETQYF
15 NA TRBJ1-6 TRBD1 TRBV5-5 TGTGCCAGCAGCTTGGGTGGGACAGAGAATTCACCCCTCCACTTT CASSLGGTENSPLHF
12 once TRBJ2-3 NA TRBV30 TGTGCCTGGAGTGCGGTCACAGATATGCAGTATTTT CAWSAVTDMQYF
17 many TRBJ2-1 NA TRBV30 TGTGCCTGGAGTCCCGCTAGGGGTCCCCAGGGGACCAATGAGCAGTTCTTC CAWSPARGPQGTNEQFF
14 few TRBJ2-7 TRBD2 TRBV19 TGTGCCAGTAGTGATCAGCGGGGTACCTACGAGCAGTACTTC CASSDQRGTYEQYF
13 many TRBJ1-2 TRBD1 TRBV12-3/TRBV12-4 TGTGCCAGCAGGCAACAGGGGGCGAGTGGCTACACCTTC CASRQQGASGYTF
13 many TRBJ2-1 NA TRBV5-1 TGCGCCAGCAGCTTGGGCCAGGACGATGAGCAGTTCTTC CASSLGQDDEQFF
14 NA TRBJ1-5 NA TRBV6-9 TGTGCCAGCAGTTACCGGGGAGGGTTTGAGCCCCAGCATTTT CASSYRGGFEPQHF
13 few TRBJ2-3 NA TRBV5-6 TGTGCCAGCAGTATAACAGGGCCAGATACGCAGTATTTT CASSITGPDTQYF
14 NA TRBJ2-7 NA TRBV6-2/TRBV6-3 TGTGCCAGCAGAGCCCCAAGGCCCCCCTACGAGCAGTACTTC CASRAPRPPYEQYF
13 many TRBJ2-5 TRBD2 TRBV30 TGTGCCTGGACTAGCGGAGCTCAAGAGACCCAGTACTTC CAWTSGAQETQYF
14 NA TRBJ2-1 TRBD1 TRBV10-3 TGTGCCATGCGACAGGGGATGTTGTGGAATGAGCAGTTCTTC CAMRQGMLWNEQFF
15 NA TRBJ2-3 TRBD1 TRBV28 TGTGCCGGCAGTACGATCGGGACAGCGAATGGAGCGCAGTATTTT CAGSTIGTANGAQYF
13 few TRBJ1-2 NA TRBV20-1 TGCAGTGCCCGGAACAGGGATCTAGTGGGCTACACCTTC CSARNRDLVGYTF
15 many TRBJ1-2 NA TRBV7-2 TGTGCCAGCAGCCCCAAAGAGGGGCGCGACTATGGCTACACCTTC CASSPKEGRDYGYTF
16 NA TRBJ2-7 NA TRBV12-3/TRBV12-4 TGTGCCAGCAGTTTATCGGGGCGGGATTGGGTCTACGAGCAGTACTTC CASSLSGRDWVYEQYF
17 many TRBJ2-4 NA TRBV7-9 TGTGCCAGCAGCTTAGGGGCGAACCAAGTTACCAAAAACATTCAGTACTTC CASSLGANQVTKNIQYF
17 many TRBJ2-4 TRBD1 TRBV12-3/TRBV12-4 TGTGCCAGCAGCGTGATCCAGGGGGCGGCATCCAAAAACATTCAGTACTTC CASSVIQGAASKNIQYF
13 NA TRBJ1-5 NA TRBV29-1 TGCAGCGTGGGGACGGACCTCAATCAGCCCCAGCATTTT CSVGTDLNQPQHF
17 NA TRBJ2-1 TRBD2 TRBV28 TGTGCCAGCAGTGGACTAGCGGGAGCGAGCTCCTACAATGAGCAGTTCTTC CASSGLAGASSYNEQFF
15 NA TRBJ2-3 NA TRBV9 TGTGCCAGCAGCCCAACGGGCGGTCCCACAGATACGCAGTATTTT CASSPTGGPTDTQYF